This TCR beta chain originates from a study of T cell responses to AZD1222 COVID-19 vaccine. Using immunoSEQ multiplex PCR, the repertoire was profiled, and TCRdb retains in-frame clones only, with some absent. The repertoire holds over 120,000 clones, 90% to 95% seen once, with approximately 12% in the top ten. Notes on the study in general: Clonal diversity was possibly underestimated, and the donors were mostly white British, with more females. Unmutated variant regions are reportedly targeted by nearly half of spike-specific TCRs. Mapped onto spike, vaccine-associated CD4 TCRs spanned it and were dominant at 160-218 and 743-854.

As for this clone: The antigen is undetermined.

This CDR3 spans 12 amino acids. The ends were cut back, 10 bases at V and 14 bases at J, with 21 bases in the middle. Germline CDR1 WNHNN, CDR2 SYGVQD (reference sequence). The input for sequencing was peripheral blood, taken after recovery from COVID-19. The rearrangement joins TRBV10-1 to TRBJ2-1, with a possible D match to TRBD2 (6 bases). This receptor was obtained from an adult who had recovered from COVID-19. CDR3 sequence: CATRGHFGGEFF. The CDR3, as DNA: TGCGCCACCCGTGGTCACTTCGGGGGAGAGTTCTTC.